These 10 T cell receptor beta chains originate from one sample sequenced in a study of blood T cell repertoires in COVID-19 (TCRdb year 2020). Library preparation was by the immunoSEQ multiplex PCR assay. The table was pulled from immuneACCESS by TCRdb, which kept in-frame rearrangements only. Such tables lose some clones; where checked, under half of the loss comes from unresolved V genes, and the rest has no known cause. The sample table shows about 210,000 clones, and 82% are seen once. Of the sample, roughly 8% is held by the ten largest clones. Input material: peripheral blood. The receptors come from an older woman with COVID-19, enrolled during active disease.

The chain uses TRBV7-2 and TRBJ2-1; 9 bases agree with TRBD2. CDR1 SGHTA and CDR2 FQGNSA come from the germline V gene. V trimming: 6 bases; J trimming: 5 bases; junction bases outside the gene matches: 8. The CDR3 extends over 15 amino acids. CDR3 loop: CASSFNSGSHNEQFF. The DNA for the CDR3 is TGTGCCAGCAGTTTTAATAGCGGGAGCCACAATGAGCAGTTCTTC.

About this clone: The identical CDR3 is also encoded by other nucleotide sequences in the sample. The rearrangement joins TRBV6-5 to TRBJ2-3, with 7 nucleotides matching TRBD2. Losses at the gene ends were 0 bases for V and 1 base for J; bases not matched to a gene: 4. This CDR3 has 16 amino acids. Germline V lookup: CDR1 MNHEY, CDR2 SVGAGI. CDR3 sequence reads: CASSYSSAGGTDTQYF. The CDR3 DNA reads TGTGCCAGCAGTTACTCGAGTGCGGGGGGCACAGATACGCAGTATTTT.

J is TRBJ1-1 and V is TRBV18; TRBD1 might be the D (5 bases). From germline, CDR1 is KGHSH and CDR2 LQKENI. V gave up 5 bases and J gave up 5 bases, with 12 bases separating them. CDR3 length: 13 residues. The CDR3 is CASSAGFRTEAFF. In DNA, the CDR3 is TGTGCCAGCTCAGCAGGGTTTCGGACTGAAGCTTTCTTT.

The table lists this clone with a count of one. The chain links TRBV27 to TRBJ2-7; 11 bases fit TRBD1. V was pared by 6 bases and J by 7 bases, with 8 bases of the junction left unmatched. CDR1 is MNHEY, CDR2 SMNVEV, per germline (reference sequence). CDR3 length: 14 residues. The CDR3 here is CASRRDRGFGEQYF. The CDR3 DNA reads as TGTGCCAGCAGAAGGGACAGGGGGTTTGGTGAGCAGTACTTC.

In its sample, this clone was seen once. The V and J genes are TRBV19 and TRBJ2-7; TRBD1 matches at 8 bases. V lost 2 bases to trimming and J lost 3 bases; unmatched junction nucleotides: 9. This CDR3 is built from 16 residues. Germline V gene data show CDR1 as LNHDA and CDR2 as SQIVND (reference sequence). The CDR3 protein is CASSISLQGQVYEQYF. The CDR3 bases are TGTGCCAGTAGTATATCTCTACAGGGACAGGTCTACGAGCAGTACTTC.

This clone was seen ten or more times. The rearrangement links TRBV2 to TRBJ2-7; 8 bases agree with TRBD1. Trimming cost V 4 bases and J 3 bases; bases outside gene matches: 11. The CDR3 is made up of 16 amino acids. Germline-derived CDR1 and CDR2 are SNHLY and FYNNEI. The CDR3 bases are TGTGCCAGCAGTGGGTTGGACAGGGTGGTACTCTACGAGCAGTACGTC. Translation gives CASSGLDRVVLYEQYV.

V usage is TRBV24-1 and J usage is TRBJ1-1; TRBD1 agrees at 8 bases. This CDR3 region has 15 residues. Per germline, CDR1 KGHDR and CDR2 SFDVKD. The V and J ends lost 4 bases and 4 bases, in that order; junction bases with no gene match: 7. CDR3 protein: CATSEAGGTSTEAFF. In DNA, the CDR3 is TGTGCCACCAGTGAGGCAGGGGGCACGAGCACTGAAGCTTTCTTT.

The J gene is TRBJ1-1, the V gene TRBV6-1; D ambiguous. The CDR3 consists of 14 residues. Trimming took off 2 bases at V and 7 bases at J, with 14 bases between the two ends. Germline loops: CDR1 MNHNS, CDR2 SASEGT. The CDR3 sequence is CASSETSGWSEAFF. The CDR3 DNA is TGTGCCAGCAGTGAAACCTCCGGGTGGAGTGAAGCTTTCTTT.

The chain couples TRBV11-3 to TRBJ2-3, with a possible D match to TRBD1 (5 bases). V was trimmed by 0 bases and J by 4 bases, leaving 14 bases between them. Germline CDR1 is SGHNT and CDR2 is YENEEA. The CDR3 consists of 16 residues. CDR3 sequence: CASSLEGMAGSDTQYF. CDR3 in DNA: TGTGCCAGCAGCTTAGAGGGGATGGCAGGGTCAGATACGCAGTATTTT.

The chain's CDR3 is CASSLGRVNEQFF. The CDR3 DNA reads TGTGCCAGCAGCTTGGGTCGGGTAAATGAGCAGTTCTTC. The chain has TRBV11-2 and TRBJ2-1, with D unclear. The CDR3 contains 13 residues. The germline CDR1 and CDR2 sequences are SGHAT and FQNNGV. Trimming left V 3 bases short and J 7 bases short, with 10 bases between. The variable domain in full, completed from reference TRBV11-2 and TRBJ2-1, reads EAGVAQSPRYKIIEKRQSVAFWCNPISGHATLYWYQQILGQGPKLLIQFQNNGVVDDSQLPKDRFSAERLKGVDSTLKIQPAKLEDSAVYLCASSLGRVNEQFFGPGTRLTVL.